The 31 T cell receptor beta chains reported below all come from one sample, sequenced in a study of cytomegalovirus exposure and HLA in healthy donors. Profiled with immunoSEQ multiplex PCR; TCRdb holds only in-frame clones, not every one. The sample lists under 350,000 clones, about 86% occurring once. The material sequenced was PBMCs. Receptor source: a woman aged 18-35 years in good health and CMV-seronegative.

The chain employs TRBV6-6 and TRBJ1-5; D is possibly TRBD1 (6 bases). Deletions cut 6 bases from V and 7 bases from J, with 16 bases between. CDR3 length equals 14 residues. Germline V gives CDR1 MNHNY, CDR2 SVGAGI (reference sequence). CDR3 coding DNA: TGTGCCAGCAGCAACGGGGGGGGCGACCAGCCCCAGCATTTT. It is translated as CASSNGGGDQPQHF.

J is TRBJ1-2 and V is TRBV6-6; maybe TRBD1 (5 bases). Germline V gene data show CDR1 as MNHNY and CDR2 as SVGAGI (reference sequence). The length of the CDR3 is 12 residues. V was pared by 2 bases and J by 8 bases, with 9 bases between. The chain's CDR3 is CASSYVGQGYTF. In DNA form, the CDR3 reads TGTGCCAGCAGTTACGTCGGACAAGGCTACACCTTC.

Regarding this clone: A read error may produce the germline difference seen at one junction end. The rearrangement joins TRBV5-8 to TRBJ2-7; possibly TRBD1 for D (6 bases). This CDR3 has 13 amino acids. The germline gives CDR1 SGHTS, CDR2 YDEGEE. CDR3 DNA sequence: TGTGCCAGCAGGTTGGGACATTTCTACGAGCAGTACTTC. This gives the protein CASRLGHFYEQYF.

The CDR3 loop reads CASSLGQGMRTNEKLFF. Here the CDR3 DNA reads TGTGCCAGCAGCTTAGGACAGGGAATGAGGACTAATGAAAAACTGTTTTTT. The chain is built from TRBV7-9 and TRBJ1-4; 7 bases agree with TRBD1. The germline V gene has CDR1 SEHNR and CDR2 FQNEAQ (reference sequence). Germline trimming cut 1 base from V and 2 bases from J; bases unmatched to any gene: 7. This CDR3 has 17 residues.

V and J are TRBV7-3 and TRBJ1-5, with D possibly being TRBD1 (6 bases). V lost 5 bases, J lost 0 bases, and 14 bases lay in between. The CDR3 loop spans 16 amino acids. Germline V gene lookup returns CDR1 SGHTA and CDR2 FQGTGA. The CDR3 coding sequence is TGTGCCAGCAGCAGTCCCAGGACAGCTAGCAATCAGCCCCAGCATTTT. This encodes CASSSPRTASNQPQHF.

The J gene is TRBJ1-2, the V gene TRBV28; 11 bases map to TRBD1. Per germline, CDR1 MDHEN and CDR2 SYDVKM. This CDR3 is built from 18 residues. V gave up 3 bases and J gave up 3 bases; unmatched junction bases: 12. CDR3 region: CASSFTGQGVRAYYGYTF. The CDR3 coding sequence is TGTGCCAGCAGTTTTACGGGACAGGGGGTGAGGGCTTACTATGGCTACACCTTC.

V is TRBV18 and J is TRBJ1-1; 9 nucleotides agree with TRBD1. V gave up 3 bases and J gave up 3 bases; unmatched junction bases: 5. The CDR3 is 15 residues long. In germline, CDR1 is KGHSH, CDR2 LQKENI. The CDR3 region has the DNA TGTGCCAGCTCACCTTGGGACAGGGCCTACACTGAAGCTTTCTTT. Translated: CASSPWDRAYTEAFF.

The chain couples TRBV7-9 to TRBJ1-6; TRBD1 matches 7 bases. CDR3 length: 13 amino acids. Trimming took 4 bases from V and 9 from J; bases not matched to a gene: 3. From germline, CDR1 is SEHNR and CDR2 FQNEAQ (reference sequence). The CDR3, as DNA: TGTGCCAGCAGCTCCGACAGGGTTTCACCCCTCCACTTT. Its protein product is CASSSDRVSPLHF. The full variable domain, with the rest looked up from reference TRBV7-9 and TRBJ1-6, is DTGVSQNPRHKITKRGQNVTFRCDPISEHNRLYWYRQTLGQGPEFLTYFQNEAQLEKSRLLSDRFSAERPKGSFSTLEIQRTEQGDSAMYLCASSSDRVSPLHFGNGTRLTVT.

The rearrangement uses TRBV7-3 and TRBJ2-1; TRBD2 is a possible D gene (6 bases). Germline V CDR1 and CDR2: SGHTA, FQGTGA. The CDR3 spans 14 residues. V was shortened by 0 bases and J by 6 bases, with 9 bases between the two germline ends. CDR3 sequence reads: CASSLTGTRNEQFF. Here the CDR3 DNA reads TGTGCCAGCAGCTTAACGGGGACTCGCAATGAGCAGTTCTTC.

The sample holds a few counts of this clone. The DNA for the CDR3 is TGTGCCAGCAGCCACGGTGAACAGGGGGCACATGGCTACACCTTC. Amino acid sequence: CASSHGEQGAHGYTF. V gene TRBV9 combines with J gene TRBJ1-2, with TRBD1 identical over 9 bases. In germline, CDR1 is SGDLS, CDR2 YYNGEE. This CDR3 is built from 15 residues. The V segment lost 4 bases and the J segment 6 bases; nucleotides outside the gene matches: 10. Together with reference TRBV9 and TRBJ1-2, the CDR3 gives the full variable domain: DSGVTQTPKHLITATGQRVTLRCSPRSGDLSVYWYQQSLDQGLQFLIQYYNGEERAKGNILERFSAQQFPDLHSELNLSSLELGDSALYFCASSHGEQGAHGYTFGSGTRLTVV.

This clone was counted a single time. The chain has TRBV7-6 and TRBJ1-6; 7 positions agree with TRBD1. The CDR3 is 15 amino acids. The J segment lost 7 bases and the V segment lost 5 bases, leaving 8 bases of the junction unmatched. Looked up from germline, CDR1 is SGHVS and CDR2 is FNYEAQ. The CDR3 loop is CASSPRTGENSPLHF. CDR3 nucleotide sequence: TGTGCCAGCAGCCCCAGGACAGGAGAAAATTCACCCCTCCACTTT.

Here the CDR3 DNA reads TGTGCTAGTGGCCCCCCCGCTAGCTTCTACAATGAGCAGTTCTTC. It is translated as CASGPPASFYNEQFF. The chain is built from TRBV12-5 and TRBJ2-1; D perhaps matches TRBD2 (5 bases). This CDR3 comprises 15 residues. Germline-derived CDR1 and CDR2 are LGHNT and FRNRAP. V lost 6 bases and J 3 bases, leaving 15 bases between the germline ends. The full variable domain, in which reference TRBV12-5 and TRBJ2-1 provide the parts outside the CDR3, is DARVTQTPRHKVTEMGQEVTMRCQPILGHNTVFWYRQTMMQGLELLAYFRNRAPLDDSGMPKDRFSAEMPDATLATLKIQPSEPRDSAVYFCASGPPASFYNEQFFGPGTRLTVL.

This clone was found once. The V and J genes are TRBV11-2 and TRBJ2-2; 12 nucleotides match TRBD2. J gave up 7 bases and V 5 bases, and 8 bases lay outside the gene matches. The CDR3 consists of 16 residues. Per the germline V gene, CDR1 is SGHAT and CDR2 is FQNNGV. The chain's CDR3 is CASSIRLAGALGELFF. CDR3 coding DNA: TGTGCCAGCAGCATCAGACTAGCGGGAGCGCTCGGGGAGCTGTTTTTT.

DNA of the CDR3: TGTGCCAGCAGCTTAGAAGGTTGGGAGGGAGCGAGCTCCTACGAGCAGTACTTC. This translates into CASSLEGWEGASSYEQYF. The chain links TRBV11-3 to TRBJ2-7, with 7 positions matching TRBD2. Germline CDR1 and CDR2: SGHNT and YENEEA. V lost 0 bases and J lost 0; bases outside the gene matches: 11. The CDR3 runs to 18 residues. Complete variable domain (other parts from reference TRBV11-3 and TRBJ2-7): EAGVVQSPRYKIIEKKQPVAFWCNPISGHNTLYWYLQNLGQGPELLIRYENEEAVDDSQLPKDRFSAERLKGVDSTLKIQPAELGDSAVYLCASSLEGWEGASSYEQYFGPGTRLTVT.

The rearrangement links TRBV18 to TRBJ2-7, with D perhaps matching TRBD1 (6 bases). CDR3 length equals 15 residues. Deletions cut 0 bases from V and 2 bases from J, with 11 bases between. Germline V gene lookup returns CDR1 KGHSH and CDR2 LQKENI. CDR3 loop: CASSPPTGPPYEQYF. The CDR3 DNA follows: TGTGCCAGCTCACCACCGACAGGCCCTCCCTACGAGCAGTACTTC.

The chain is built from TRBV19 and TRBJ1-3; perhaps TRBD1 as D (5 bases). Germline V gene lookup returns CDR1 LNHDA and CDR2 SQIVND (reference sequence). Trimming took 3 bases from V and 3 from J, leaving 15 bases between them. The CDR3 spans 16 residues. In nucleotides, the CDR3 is TGTGCCAGTAGTATCCTCGGGACTCAAATTGGAAACACCATATATTTT. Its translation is CASSILGTQIGNTIYF. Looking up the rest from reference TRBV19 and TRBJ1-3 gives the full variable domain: DGGITQSPKYLFRKEGQNVTLSCEQNLNHDAMYWYRQDPGQGLRLIYYSQIVNDFQKGDIAEGYSVSREKKESFPLTVTSAQKNPTAFYLCASSILGTQIGNTIYFGEGSWLTVV.

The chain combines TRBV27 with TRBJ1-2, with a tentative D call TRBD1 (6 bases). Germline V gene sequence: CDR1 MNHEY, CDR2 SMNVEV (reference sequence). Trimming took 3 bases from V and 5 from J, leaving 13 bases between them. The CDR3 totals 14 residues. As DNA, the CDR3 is TGTGCCAGCAGTTTGGCAGGGGTTAATTATGGCTACACCTTC. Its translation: CASSLAGVNYGYTF.

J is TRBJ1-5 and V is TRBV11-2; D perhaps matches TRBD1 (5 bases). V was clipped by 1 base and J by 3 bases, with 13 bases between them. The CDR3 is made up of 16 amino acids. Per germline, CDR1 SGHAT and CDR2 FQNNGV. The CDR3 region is CASSLGAGTNNQPQHF. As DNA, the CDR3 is TGTGCCAGCAGCTTAGGGGCCGGGACTAACAATCAGCCCCAGCATTTT.

The CDR3 DNA follows: TGCGCCAGCAGCTTGGTCGGGATCTATGGCTACACCTTC. It codes for CASSLVGIYGYTF. The V and J genes are TRBV5-1 and TRBJ1-2; D gene ambiguous. CDR1 and CDR2 from the germline V gene are SGHRS and YFSETQ. Trimming took 0 bases from V and 4 from J, leaving 7 bases between them. The CDR3 totals 13 residues.

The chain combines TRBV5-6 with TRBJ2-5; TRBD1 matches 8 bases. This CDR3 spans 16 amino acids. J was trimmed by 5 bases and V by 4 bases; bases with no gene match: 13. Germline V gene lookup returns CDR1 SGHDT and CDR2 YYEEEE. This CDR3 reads CASSAPDRGLGETQYF. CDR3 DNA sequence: TGTGCCAGCAGCGCGCCCGACAGGGGATTAGGTGAGACCCAGTACTTC.

CDR3 loop: CASSLGPGETQYF. DNA for the CDR3: TGTGCCAGCAGCTTGGGTCCGGGAGAGACCCAGTACTTC. The chain recombines TRBV11-2 with TRBJ2-5; D unresolved. The germline CDR1 and CDR2 sequences are SGHAT and FQNNGV. The V end was cut by 3 bases, the J end by 4 bases, with 9 bases between. The CDR3 is made up of 13 amino acids.

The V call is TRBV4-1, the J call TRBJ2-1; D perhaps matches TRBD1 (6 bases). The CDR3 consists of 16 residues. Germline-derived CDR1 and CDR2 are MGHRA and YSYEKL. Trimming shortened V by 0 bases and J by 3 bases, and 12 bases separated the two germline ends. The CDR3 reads CASSQDRNRDYNEQFF. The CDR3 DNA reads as TGCGCCAGCAGCCAAGATCGAAACAGGGACTACAATGAGCAGTTCTTC.

CDR3 amino acids: CASSLQRGTNTGELFF. The CDR3 DNA reads TGTGCCAGCAGCTTGCAGCGGGGGACGAACACCGGGGAGCTGTTTTTT. J is TRBJ2-2 and V is TRBV5-4; 8 nucleotides align to TRBD2. The CDR3 spans 16 residues. Per the germline V gene, CDR1 is SGHNT and CDR2 is YYREEE (reference sequence). J was trimmed by 0 bases and V by 1 base; bases with no gene match: 2.

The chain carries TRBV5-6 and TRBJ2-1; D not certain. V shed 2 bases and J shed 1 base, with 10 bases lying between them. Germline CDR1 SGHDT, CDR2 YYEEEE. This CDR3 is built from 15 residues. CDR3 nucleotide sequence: TGTGCCAGCAGCTTCCTCGTAAATTCCTACAATGAGCAGTTCTTC. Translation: CASSFLVNSYNEQFF.

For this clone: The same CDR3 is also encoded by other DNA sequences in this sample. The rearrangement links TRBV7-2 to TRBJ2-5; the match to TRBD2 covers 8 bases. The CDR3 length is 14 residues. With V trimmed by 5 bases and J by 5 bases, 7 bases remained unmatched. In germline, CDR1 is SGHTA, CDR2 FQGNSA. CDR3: CASSLGTSRETQYF. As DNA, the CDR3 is TGTGCCAGCAGCCTCGGGACTAGTAGGGAGACCCAGTACTTC.

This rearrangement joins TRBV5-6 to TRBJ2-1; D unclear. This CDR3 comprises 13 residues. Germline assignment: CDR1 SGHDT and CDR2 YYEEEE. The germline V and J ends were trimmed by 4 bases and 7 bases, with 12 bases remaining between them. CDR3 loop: CASSPLAVNEQFF. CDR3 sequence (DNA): TGTGCCAGCAGCCCCCTCGCGGTTAATGAGCAGTTCTTC.

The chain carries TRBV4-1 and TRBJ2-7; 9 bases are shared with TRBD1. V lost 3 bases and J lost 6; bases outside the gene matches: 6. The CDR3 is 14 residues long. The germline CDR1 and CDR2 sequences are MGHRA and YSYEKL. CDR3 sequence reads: CASSHWDRVGEQYF. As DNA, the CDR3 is TGCGCCAGCAGCCACTGGGACAGGGTGGGCGAGCAGTACTTC.

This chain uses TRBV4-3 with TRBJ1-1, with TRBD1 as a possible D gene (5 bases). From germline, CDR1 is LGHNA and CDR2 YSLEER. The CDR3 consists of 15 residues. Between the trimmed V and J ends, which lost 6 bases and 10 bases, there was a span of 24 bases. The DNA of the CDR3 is TGCGCCAGCAGTCAGATGGGGCTTACATCCATTCGAGCTTTCTTT. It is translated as CASSQMGLTSIRAFF.

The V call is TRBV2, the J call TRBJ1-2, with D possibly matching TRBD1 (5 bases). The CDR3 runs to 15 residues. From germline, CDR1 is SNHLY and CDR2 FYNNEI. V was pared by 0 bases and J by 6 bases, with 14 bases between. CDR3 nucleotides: TGTGCCAGCAGTGAAGCGCTAAAGGGGTCAAATGGCTACACCTTC. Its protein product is CASSEALKGSNGYTF.

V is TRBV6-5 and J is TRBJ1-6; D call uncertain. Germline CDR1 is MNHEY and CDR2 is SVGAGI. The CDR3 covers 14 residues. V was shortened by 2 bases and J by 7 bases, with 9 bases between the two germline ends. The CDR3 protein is CASSYGQTNSPLHF. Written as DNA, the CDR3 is TGTGCCAGCAGTTACGGGCAGACCAATTCACCCCTCCACTTT.

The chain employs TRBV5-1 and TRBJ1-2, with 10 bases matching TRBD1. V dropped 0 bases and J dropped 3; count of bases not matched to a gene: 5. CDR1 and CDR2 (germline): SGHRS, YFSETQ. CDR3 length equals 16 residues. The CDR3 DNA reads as TGCGCCAGCAGCTTGGTTCGACAGGGGGCAGACTATGGCTACACCTTC. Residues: CASSLVRQGADYGYTF.